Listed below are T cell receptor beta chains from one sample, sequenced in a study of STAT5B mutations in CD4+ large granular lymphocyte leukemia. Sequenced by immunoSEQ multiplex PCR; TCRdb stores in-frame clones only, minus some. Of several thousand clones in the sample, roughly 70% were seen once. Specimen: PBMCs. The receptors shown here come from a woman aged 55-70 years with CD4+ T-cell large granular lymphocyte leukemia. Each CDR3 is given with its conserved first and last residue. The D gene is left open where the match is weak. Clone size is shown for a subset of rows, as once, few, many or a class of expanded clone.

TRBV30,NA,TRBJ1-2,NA,CAWSLGHLYGYTF,TGTGCCTGGAGTTTAGGACACCTCTATGGCTACACCTTC
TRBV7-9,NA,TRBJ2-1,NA,CASSLYRSFSLNEQFF,TGTGCCAGCAGCTTATACCGCAGCTTCTCGCTCAATGAGCAGTTCTTC
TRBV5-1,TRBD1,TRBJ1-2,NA,CASSLGGTGGRYTF,TGCGCCAGCAGCTTGGGGGGGACAGGGGGTCGCTACACCTTC
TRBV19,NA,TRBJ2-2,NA,CASSILVESLTAGELFF,TGTGCCAGTAGTATATTAGTGGAGTCCCTTACCGCCGGGGAGCTGTTTTTT
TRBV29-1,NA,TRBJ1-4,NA,CSAGHPAEEEKLFF,TGCAGCGCTGGACACCCAGCAGAAGAAGAAAAACTGTTTTTT
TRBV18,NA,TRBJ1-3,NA,CASSPGGRNTIYF,TGTGCCAGCTCACCCGGCGGGAGGAACACCATATATTTT
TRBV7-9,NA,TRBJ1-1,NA,CASTPAEMNTEAFF,TGTGCCAGCACCCCGGCCGAAATGAACACTGAAGCTTTCTTT
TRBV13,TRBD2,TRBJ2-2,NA,CASSPWGGLASAGGTGELFF,TGTGCCAGCAGCCCGTGGGGGGGACTAGCGTCCGCAGGGGGCACCGGGGAGCTGTTTTTT
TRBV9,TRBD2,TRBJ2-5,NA,CASSVGTSGSGGETQYF,TGTGCCAGCAGCGTAGGGACTAGCGGGAGTGGGGGAGAGACCCAGTACTTC
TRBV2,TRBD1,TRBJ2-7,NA,CASSSRDRGYEQYF,TGTGCCAGCAGTTCCCGGGACAGGGGTTACGAGCAGTACTTC
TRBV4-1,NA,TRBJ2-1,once,CASRLGNEQFF,TGCGCCAGCAGATTGGGGAATGAGCAGTTCTTC
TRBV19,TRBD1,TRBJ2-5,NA,CASSKGTGNQETQYF,TGTGCCAGTAGTAAAGGGACAGGAAATCAAGAGACCCAGTACTTC
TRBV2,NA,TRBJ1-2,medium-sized,CASSEGAGERSGYTF,TGTGCCAGCAGTGAAGGGGCAGGGGAGCGCTCCGGCTACACCTTC
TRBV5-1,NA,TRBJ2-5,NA,CASSPSRGARETQYF,TGCGCCAGCAGCCCCAGTCGAGGGGCCCGGGAGACCCAGTACTTC
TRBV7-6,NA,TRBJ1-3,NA,CASKPTGSHTIYF,TGTGCCAGCAAACCTACAGGGAGTCACACCATATATTTT
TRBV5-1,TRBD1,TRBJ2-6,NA,CASSFGQATYSGANVLTF,TGCGCCAGCAGCTTCGGACAGGCCACTTACTCTGGGGCCAACGTCCTGACTTTC
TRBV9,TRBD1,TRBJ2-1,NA,CASSPRDRSYNEQFF,TGTGCCAGCAGCCCCCGGGACAGGAGCTACAATGAGCAGTTCTTC
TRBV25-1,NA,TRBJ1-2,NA,CASNTANYGYTF,TGTGCCAGCAATACAGCTAATTATGGCTACACCTTC
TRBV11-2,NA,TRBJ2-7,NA,CASSFGGNSYEQYF,TGTGCCAGCAGCTTCGGCGGGAACTCCTACGAGCAGTACTTC
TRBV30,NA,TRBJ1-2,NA,CAWTDLGTNYGYTF,TGTGCCTGGACCGACCTGGGTACTAACTATGGCTACACCTTC
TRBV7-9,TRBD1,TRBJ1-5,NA,CASSLAGTGGGQPQHF,TGTGCCAGCAGCTTAGCGGGGACAGGGGGCGGTCAGCCCCAGCATTTT
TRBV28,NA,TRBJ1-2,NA,CASSSPVGGYTF,TGTGCCAGCAGTAGTCCAGTGGGCGGCTACACCTTC
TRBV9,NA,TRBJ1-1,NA,CASSVGGGEAFF,TGTGCCAGCAGCGTAGGAGGAGGTGAAGCTTTCTTT
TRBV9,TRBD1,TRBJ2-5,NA,CASSPLGGQGAETQYF,TGTGCCAGCAGCCCCCTAGGTGGTCAGGGGGCGGAGACCCAGTACTTC
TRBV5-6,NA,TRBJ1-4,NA,CASSLGANKNEKLFF,TGTGCCAGCAGCTTAGGGGCAAACAAAAATGAAAAACTGTTTTTT
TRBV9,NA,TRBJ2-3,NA,CASSVEPTDTQYF,TGTGCCAGCAGCGTAGAGCCGACAGATACGCAGTATTTT
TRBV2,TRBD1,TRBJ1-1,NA,CANRDSGVLGQAFF,TGTGCCAACCGGGACAGCGGGGTTCTCGGCCAAGCTTTCTTT
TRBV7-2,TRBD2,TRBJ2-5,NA,CASRMASGQETQYF,TGTGCCAGCAGAATGGCTAGCGGGCAAGAGACCCAGTACTTC
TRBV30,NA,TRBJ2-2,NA,CASQGTNTGELFF,TGTGCCTCACAGGGAACGAACACCGGGGAGCTGTTTTTT
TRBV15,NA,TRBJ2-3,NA,CATSLLLGDTQYF,TGTGCCACCAGCCTCCTGCTTGGCGATACGCAGTATTTT
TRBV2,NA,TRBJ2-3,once,CASSEGSSTDTQYF,TGTGCCAGCAGTGAGGGGTCTAGCACAGATACGCAGTATTTT